These 32 T cell receptor beta chains share one sample of origin, sequenced in a study of T-cell reconstitution after alpha-beta-depleted transplantation in children (dated by TCRdb to about 2016). The receptor library was made with PCR. TCRdb names Illumina HiSeq 2500 as the instrument used. TCR library preparation used molecular barcoding, with unique molecular identifiers applied to normalize quantification of the TCRbeta repertoire. TCRdb took the public reads, trimmed them with fastp at Q25, ran MiXCR for clone calling and kept in-frame beta chains. A single entry per CDR3 protein holds the most common genes and DNA from its merged rows. This sample comprises 490,000 or so distinct CDR3 sequences, around 12% of them detected only once. Of the sample, more than 5.5% is held by the ten largest clones. Sequencing was performed on PBMCs from the stem cell graft donor, taken from the stem cell graft. Source of these receptors: a human donor who donated a stem cell graft to a child with combined immunodeficiency.

This clonotype showed up just a few times. V usage is TRBV21-1 and J usage is TRBJ2-7; the table's D call of TRBD2 was not tested on the DNA. TRBV21-1 is annotated as a pseudogene. The CDR3 loop spans 15 amino acids. CDR3 protein: CASRASGRSSYEQYF. The CDR3 nucleotides are TGTGCCAGCAGAGCCTCCGGACGGAGCTCCTACGAGCAGTACTTC.

This clonotype was found many times. The junction does not match germline at one end; this may be a read error. Written as DNA, the CDR3 is TGTGCCAGCAGCTATTCCTCCGAGCAGTACTTC. Its translation: CASSYSSEQYF. V and J are TRBV12-3 or TRBV12-4 and TRBJ2-7; D uncertain. The CDR3 consists of 11 residues.

This chain uses TRBV28 with TRBJ2-3, with 11 bases matching TRBD1. The CDR3 totals 16 residues. V lost 5 bases, J lost 3 bases, and 7 bases stayed unmatched. The germline CDR1 and CDR2 sequences are MDHEN and SYDVKM. For the CDR3, the DNA is TGTGCCAGCAGTCCCGGACAGGGGGCAAGGACAGATACGCAGTATTTT. Protein product: CASSPGQGARTDTQYF.

This clonotype was recorded at least ten times. The CDR3 DNA is TGTGCCAGCAGTTTATGGGGACAGAATCAGCCCCAGCATTTT. It yields the protein CASSLWGQNQPQHF. The chain recombines TRBV12-3 or TRBV12-4 with TRBJ1-5, with 7 bases lining up with TRBD1. This CDR3 has 14 amino acids. With 2 bases clipped from V and 4 bases from J, the junction kept 2 bases outside the gene matches.

The V gene is TRBV6-1, the J gene TRBJ1-5, with unresolved D. This CDR3 is built from 15 residues. Trimming shortened V by 4 bases and J by 0 bases, and 10 bases separated the two germline ends. Looked up from germline, CDR1 is MNHNS and CDR2 is SASEGT. The CDR3 spells CASSVMTHSNQPQHF. The CDR3 DNA reads TGTGCCAGCAGTGTTATGACCCATAGCAATCAGCCCCAGCATTTT.

This clonotype was detected a few times. The chain uses TRBV5-1 and TRBJ1-1; D not certain. Germline CDR1 and CDR2: SGHRS and YFSETQ. V was clipped by 4 bases and J by 0 bases, with 7 bases between them. The CDR3 spans 13 residues. The CDR3 DNA sequence: TGCGCCAGCAGCGAACTCATGAACACTGAAGCTTTCTTT. It translates to CASSELMNTEAFF.

This clonotype came up a few times. The rearrangement links TRBV11-2 to TRBJ2-1, with a possible D match to TRBD1 (6 bases). Trimming cost V 3 bases and J 7 bases, with 16 bases left between them. The length of the CDR3 is 15 residues. Per germline, CDR1 SGHAT and CDR2 FQNNGV. CDR3 nucleotide sequence: TGTGCCAGCAGCTTCGGAGGTCAGAGGGGGAATGAGCAGTTCTTC. This sequence encodes CASSFGGQRGNEQFF.

This clonotype was picked up a small number of times. The chain carries TRBV5-1 and TRBJ2-2; unclear D gene. The germline CDR1 and CDR2 sequences are SGHRS and YFSETQ. This CDR3 spans 15 amino acids. V was cut by 3 bases and J by 6 bases, with 15 bases left in between. The CDR3 nucleotides are TGCGCCAGCAGCTACGGGCTGACGAAGGCCGGGGAGCTGTTTTTT. This codes for CASSYGLTKAGELFF.

The gene calls are TRBV15 and TRBJ2-1; 7 positions match TRBD1. V was clipped by 1 base and J by 0 bases; unmatched bases: 3. The CDR3 is 16 amino acids. CDR1 and CDR2 (germline): LNHNV, YYDKDF (reference sequence). CDR3 in amino acids: CATSRAWDSSYNEQFF. For the CDR3, the DNA is TGTGCCACCAGCAGAGCTTGGGACAGCTCCTACAATGAGCAGTTCTTC.

This clonotype was detected a few times. The chain uses TRBV18 and TRBJ2-1, with 11 bases aligning to TRBD2. J lost 8 bases, V lost 4 bases, and 10 bases had no gene match. The length of the CDR3 is 16 residues. Germline loops: CDR1 KGHSH, CDR2 LQKENI. The CDR3 is CASSLETSGAIDEQFF. CDR3 nucleotide sequence: TGTGCCAGCTCACTAGAGACTAGCGGGGCGATAGATGAGCAGTTCTTC.

The chain recombines TRBV12-3 or TRBV12-4 with TRBJ2-7; perhaps TRBD1 as D (5 bases). The ends were cut back, 2 bases at V and 1 base at J, with 12 bases in the middle. The CDR3 has 15 amino acids. In DNA form, the CDR3 reads TGTGCCAGCAGTTTACAGGACATCCCATCCTACGAGCAGTACTTC. Translated, it gives CASSLQDIPSYEQYF.

This clonotype was seen only a few times. The chain joins TRBV29-1 to TRBJ1-5, with no clear D. The germline V gene encodes CDR1 SQVTM and CDR2 ANQGSEA. Trimming shortened V by 4 bases and J by 0 bases, and 7 bases separated the two germline ends. This CDR3 is built from 13 residues. CDR3 nucleotide sequence: TGCAGCGTTGTAAAGGATAGCAATCAGCCCCAGCATTTT. It codes for CSVVKDSNQPQHF.

The V gene is TRBV4-3, the J gene TRBJ1-2; D not resolved. Looked up from germline, CDR1 is LGHNA and CDR2 is YSLEER. This CDR3 contains 17 residues. With 0 bases removed from V and 4 bases from J, the gap between germline ends came to 18 bases. CDR3 coding DNA: TGCGCCAGCAGCCAAGATCGGAGCCTTAGTGTGCCCTATGGCTACACCTTC. Protein: CASSQDRSLSVPYGYTF.

The CDR3 DNA reads as TGTGCCACCAGCAGGCGACGGTTCGGGGACTACGAGCAGTACTTC. It codes for CATSRRRFGDYEQYF. The V and J genes are TRBV15 and TRBJ2-7; D is perhaps TRBD2 (5 bases). V lost 3 bases to trimming and J lost 3 bases, with 15 bases between them. The CDR3 sequence is 15 residues long. In germline, CDR1 is LNHNV, CDR2 YYDKDF (reference sequence).

V usage is TRBV12-3 or TRBV12-4 and J usage is TRBJ2-6, with 9 bases aligning to TRBD1. Trimming at V came to 6 bases and at J to 1 base, leaving 13 bases not matched to a gene. This CDR3 spans 19 amino acids. The CDR3 DNA follows: TGTGCCAGCAGAATGGGCTCGGGACAGGGAAGGTCTGGGGCCAACGTCCTGACTTTC. It codes for CASRMGSGQGRSGANVLTF.

This clonotype showed up just a few times. The chain employs TRBV2 and TRBJ2-3; 7 bases agree with TRBD2. The length of the CDR3 is 17 residues. The J segment lost 2 bases and the V segment lost 2 bases, leaving 10 bases of the junction unmatched. Germline V gene lookup returns CDR1 SNHLY and CDR2 FYNNEI. DNA for the CDR3: TGTGCCAGCAGTGAAAAGGGCGGGGGATCCAACACAGATACGCAGTATTTT. It translates to CASSEKGGGSNTDTQYF.

The rearrangement uses TRBV21-1 and TRBJ2-7; the D call of TRBD1 is as the table states it, not checked on the DNA. TRBV21-1 is flagged as a pseudogene. The CDR3 extends over 15 amino acids. CDR3 bases: TGTGCCAGCAGCAAAGGGGACAGGGCCACGGCCCCACGGTACTTC. The encoded protein is CASSKGDRATAPRYF.

The gene calls are TRBV7-9 and TRBJ2-7; 7 positions agree with TRBD2. Germline values: CDR1 SEHNR, CDR2 FQNEAQ (reference sequence). Trimming at V came to 5 bases and at J to 0 bases, leaving 10 bases not matched to a gene. The CDR3 has 16 amino acids. CDR3 sequence (DNA): TGTGCCAGCAGCCGGGGAACTAGCGAGAGCTCCTACGAGCAGTACTTC. Translating gives CASSRGTSESSYEQYF.

A single count supports this clonotype. One end of the junction does not line up with germline, which may come from a read error. CDR3 nucleotides: TGCTGTGCTCAGGGACTAGCGGGGGCCTTGAACACCGGGGAGCTGTTTTTT. Amino acid sequence: CCAQGLAGALNTGELFF. The J gene is TRBJ2-2, the V gene TRBV20-1; 14 bases line up with TRBD2. The CDR3 consists of 17 residues. The germline V gene encodes CDR1 DFQATT and CDR2 SNEGSKA (reference sequence).

The chain carries TRBV7-3 and TRBJ2-7, with D possibly matching TRBD2 (7 bases). Germline V gene lookup returns CDR1 SGHTA and CDR2 FQGTGA. The CDR3 contains 15 residues. V lost 4 bases and J 3 bases, leaving 16 bases between the germline ends. The CDR3 spells CASSSKAGANYEQYF. In DNA, the CDR3 is TGTGCCAGCAGCTCAAAGGCGGGGGCCAACTACGAGCAGTACTTC.

The rearrangement joins TRBV7-3 to TRBJ2-1; TRBD2 is a possible D gene (5 bases). Trimming cost V 1 base and J 8 bases, with 9 bases left between them. Germline CDR1 reads SGHTA; CDR2 reads FQGTGA. CDR3 length: 13 amino acids. CDR3 region: CASSLRGSDEQFF. The DNA for the CDR3 is TGTGCCAGCAGCTTAAGGGGTAGCGATGAGCAGTTCTTC. Together with reference TRBV7-3 and TRBJ2-1, the CDR3 gives the full variable domain: GAGVSQTPSNKVTEKGKYVELRCDPISGHTALYWYRQSLGQGPEFLIYFQGTGAADDSGLPNDRFFAVRPEGSVSTLKIQRTERGDSAVYLCASSLRGSDEQFFGPGTRLTVL.

This clonotype was detected many times. This rearrangement joins TRBV7-9 to TRBJ2-1; 9 bases align to TRBD2. Germline V gives CDR1 SEHNR, CDR2 FQNEAQ (reference sequence). Trimming removed 6 bases from V and 3 bases from J; junction bases left unmatched: 9. The CDR3 contains 16 residues. CDR3 DNA: TGTGCCAGCAGTCCAAGGCTAGCGGGGTACTACAATGAGCAGTTCTTC. Protein product: CASSPRLAGYYNEQFF.

This clonotype was counted many times. V gene TRBV12-3 or TRBV12-4 combines with J gene TRBJ1-2; the D gene is possibly TRBD1 (6 bases). The CDR3 runs to 13 residues. Trimming pared 5 bases from V and 5 bases from J, leaving 12 bases between. The CDR3 DNA follows: TGTGCCAGCAGTCGAGACAGGTCGTATGGCTACACCTTC. Translated, it gives CASSRDRSYGYTF.

V and J are TRBV7-2 and TRBJ2-3; D possibly uses TRBD1 or TRBD2 (5 bases each). The V end was cut by 5 bases, the J end by 4 bases, with 13 bases between. Germline V gene sequence: CDR1 SGHTA, CDR2 FQGNSA. This CDR3 has 14 residues. The CDR3 is CASSERVGADTQYF. The CDR3 coding sequence is TGTGCCAGCAGCGAACGAGTGGGGGCAGATACGCAGTATTTT.

The chain is built from TRBV11-1 and TRBJ2-7; possible D gene TRBD2, 8 bases. The CDR3 runs 19 residues. V lost 1 base, J lost 1 base, and 23 bases lay in between. Germline V gene sequence: CDR1 SGHAT, CDR2 FQDESV (reference sequence). The CDR3 nucleotides read TGTGCCAGCAGCTTAGGAGAAGGGGGCCAGCGGGGGATTTCCTACGAGCAGTACTTC. Encoded protein: CASSLGEGGQRGISYEQYF.

In its sample, this clonotype was seen a few times. The chain links TRBV30 to TRBJ2-1; D possibly matches TRBD1 or TRBD2 (5 bases each). The ends were cut back, 5 bases at V and 1 base at J, with 15 bases in the middle. The CDR3 runs 15 residues. The germline V gene has CDR1 GTSNPN and CDR2 SVGIG (reference sequence). The CDR3 protein is CAWPGPPRSYNEQFF. CDR3 bases: TGTGCCTGGCCGGGACCTCCAAGGTCCTACAATGAGCAGTTCTTC.

In its sample, this clonotype was seen many times. The CDR3 loop is CASSPGVVTEAFF. In DNA form, the CDR3 reads TGTGCCAGCAGCCCCGGGGTCGTCACTGAAGCTTTCTTT. The V and J genes are TRBV7-2 and TRBJ1-1; D is unresolved. The V end was cut by 5 bases, the J end by 4 bases, with 11 bases between. Germline lookup yields CDR1 SGHTA and CDR2 FQGNSA. The CDR3 loop spans 13 amino acids. Full variable domain (missing parts from reference TRBV7-2 and TRBJ1-1): GAGVSQSPSNKVTEKGKDVELRCDPISGHTALYWYRQSLGQGLEFLIYFQGNSAPDKSGLPSDRFSAERTGGSVSTLTIQRTQQEDSAVYLCASSPGVVTEAFFGQGTRLTVV.

This clonotype turned up a few times. V is TRBV5-6 and J is TRBJ2-1; D is possibly TRBD1 (5 bases). CDR3 length equals 16 residues. The V gene's germline CDR1 is SGHDT and CDR2 YYEEEE. The ends were cut back, 4 bases at V and 5 bases at J, with 19 bases in the middle. CDR3 nucleotide sequence: TGTGCCAGCAGCCGGAAAGACAGAACTCAAGACAATGAGCAGTTCTTC. Protein: CASSRKDRTQDNEQFF. Full variable domain (rest looked up from reference TRBV5-6 and TRBJ2-1): DAGVTQSPTHLIKTRGQQVTLRCSPKSGHDTVSWYQQALGQGPQFIFQYYEEEERQRGNFPDRFSGHQFPNYSSELNVNALLLGDSALYLCASSRKDRTQDNEQFFGPGTRLTVL.

This clonotype was seen at least ten times. The rearrangement uses TRBV5-1 and TRBJ1-4; D is undetermined. Per germline, CDR1 SGHRS and CDR2 YFSETQ. The CDR3 sequence is 16 residues long. V was cut by 0 bases and J by 3 bases, with 12 bases left in between. CDR3 residues: CASSLVAGSANEKLFF. CDR3 coding DNA: TGCGCCAGCAGCTTGGTAGCGGGTTCGGCTAATGAAAAACTGTTTTTT.

The rearrangement uses TRBV5-1 and TRBJ2-1, with 12 bases fitting TRBD2. The CDR3 covers 15 residues. Trimming at V came to 4 bases and at J to 5 bases, leaving 4 bases not matched to a gene. Germline lookup yields CDR1 SGHRS and CDR2 YFSETQ. The CDR3, as DNA: TGCGCCAGCAGCCGACTAGCGGGGGCGAACAATGAGCAGTTCTTC. Protein product: CASSRLAGANNEQFF.

DNA of the CDR3: TGTGCCAGCTCGGGAAACAGGGAGTCCTACGAGCAGTACTTC. This encodes CASSGNRESYEQYF. The chain carries TRBV18 and TRBJ2-7; possibly TRBD1 for D (6 bases). The CDR3 is made up of 14 amino acids. The V end was cut by 6 bases, the J end by 1 base, with 13 bases between. Germline V CDR1 and CDR2: KGHSH, LQKENI.

The chain joins TRBV10-2 to TRBJ2-7, with TRBD1 matching 10 bases. The germline gives CDR1 WSHSY, CDR2 SAAADI. This CDR3 comprises 15 residues. With V trimmed by 7 bases and J by 4 bases, 10 bases remained unmatched. CDR3 amino acids: CASTFSGTGDYEQYF. DNA for the CDR3: TGCGCCAGCACTTTCTCCGGGACAGGGGATTACGAGCAGTACTTC.